A selection of T cell receptor beta chains follows, all from one sample in a study of memory CD4+ T cells and cytomegalovirus serostatus. Only in-frame clones appear in the TCRdb table, and some are missing; sequencing was by immunoSEQ multiplex PCR. The sample shows tens of thousands of clones, over 65% of them seen only once. Specimen: memory CD4+ T cells from blood. Source of these receptors: an adult in good health and CMV-seropositive. CDR3s include the opening cysteine and the closing phenylalanine or tryptophan.

cdr3_length: 15
j_call: TRBJ2-1
v_call: TRBV6-5
cdr3_aa: CASSFAGGITGEQFF

cdr3_length: 14
j_call: TRBJ2-3
v_call: TRBV29-1
cdr3_aa: CSVPRGVSTDTQYF

cdr3_length: 13
j_call: TRBJ2-5
v_call: TRBV11-3
cdr3_aa: CASSPQGAETQYF

cdr3_length: 14
j_call: TRBJ1-4
v_call: TRBV30
cdr3_aa: CAWGTGTGTRKLFF

cdr3_length: 14
j_call: TRBJ1-1
v_call: TRBV29-1
cdr3_aa: CSVGGGGLNTEAFF

cdr3_length: 15
j_call: TRBJ2-1
v_call: TRBV30
cdr3_aa: CAWSVLAGVSNEQFF

cdr3_length: 13
j_call: TRBJ1-2
v_call: TRBV5-6
cdr3_aa: CASRQLQGHGYTF

cdr3_length: 15
j_call: TRBJ2-7
v_call: TRBV29-1
cdr3_aa: CSVAPGQGLLYEQYF

cdr3_length: 13
j_call: TRBJ1-1
v_call: TRBV4-3
cdr3_aa: CASSQDRGGKAFF

cdr3_length: 18
j_call: TRBJ2-2
v_call: TRBV5-1
cdr3_aa: CASSLVGLAGLGTGELFF

cdr3_length: 13
j_call: TRBJ1-2
v_call: TRBV28
cdr3_aa: CAAVGTLNYGYTF

cdr3_length: 14
j_call: TRBJ2-1
v_call: TRBV11-2
cdr3_aa: CASSLVPNFGEQFF

cdr3_length: 15
j_call: TRBJ2-1
v_call: TRBV7-9
cdr3_aa: CASSFGASTLNEQFF

cdr3_length: 15
j_call: TRBJ1-2
v_call: TRBV11-2
cdr3_aa: CASSFFSDANYGYTF

cdr3_length: 13
j_call: TRBJ2-2
v_call: TRBV15
cdr3_aa: CATAGANTGELFF

cdr3_length: 19
j_call: TRBJ1-6
v_call: TRBV30
cdr3_aa: CAWSVRSGGLSSYNSPLHF

cdr3_length: 17
j_call: TRBJ2-7
v_call: TRBV5-1
cdr3_aa: CASSLAPGTGAAYEQYF

cdr3_length: 13
j_call: TRBJ1-3
v_call: TRBV18
cdr3_aa: CASSTGFVNTIYF

cdr3_length: 11
j_call: TRBJ2-1
v_call: TRBV20-1
cdr3_aa: CSARVSDEQFF

cdr3_length: 15
j_call: TRBJ1-2
v_call: TRBV5-4
cdr3_aa: CASSEPRGANYGYTF

cdr3_length: 10
j_call: TRBJ2-5
v_call: TRBV21-1
cdr3_aa: CASPEETQYF

cdr3_length: 12
j_call: TRBJ2-3
v_call: TRBV5-6
cdr3_aa: CASSLEPDTQYF

cdr3_length: 12
j_call: TRBJ1-1
v_call: TRBV4-1
cdr3_aa: CASSLDSIIAFF

cdr3_length: 17
j_call: TRBJ2-2
v_call: TRBV25-1
cdr3_aa: CASSARTGFSNTGELFF

cdr3_length: 12
j_call: TRBJ1-2
v_call: TRBV29-1
cdr3_aa: CSVRDQTDGYTF

cdr3_length: 13
j_call: TRBJ1-1
v_call: TRBV14
cdr3_aa: CASSPSMNTEAFF

cdr3_length: 15
j_call: TRBJ2-1
v_call: TRBV29-1
cdr3_aa: CSVTASGRARNEQFF

cdr3_length: 11
j_call: TRBJ2-7
v_call: TRBV29-1
cdr3_aa: CSVARDYEQYF

cdr3_length: 15
j_call: TRBJ2-5
v_call: TRBV11-3
cdr3_aa: CASSLGVELEETQYF

cdr3_length: 13
j_call: TRBJ2-7
v_call: TRBV7-2
cdr3_aa: CASSLVGYYEQYF

cdr3_length: 15
j_call: TRBJ1-3
v_call: TRBV18
cdr3_aa: CASSPNRGPGNTIYF

cdr3_length: 14
j_call: TRBJ1-4
v_call: TRBV25-1
cdr3_aa: CASSDSATNEKLFF

cdr3_length: 15
j_call: TRBJ1-1
v_call: TRBV16
cdr3_aa: CASSPEFGGGTEAFF

cdr3_length: 14
j_call: TRBJ2-1
v_call: TRBV4-3
cdr3_aa: CASSQAPSGPRGFF

cdr3_length: 14
j_call: TRBJ2-2
v_call: TRBV29-1
cdr3_aa: CSVVSGSFTGELFF

cdr3_length: 14
j_call: TRBJ1-2
v_call: TRBV5-4
cdr3_aa: CASSLAWGEDGYTF

cdr3_length: 12
j_call: TRBJ2-1
v_call: TRBV11-3
cdr3_aa: CASSRDSYEQFF

cdr3_length: 12
j_call: TRBJ1-3
v_call: TRBV6-5
cdr3_aa: CASRPGTDTIYF

cdr3_length: 15
j_call: TRBJ2-3
v_call: TRBV7-2
cdr3_aa: CASSRLRGSTDTQYF

cdr3_length: 14
j_call: TRBJ1-2
v_call: TRBV10-3
cdr3_aa: CAISVNTGGYGYTF

cdr3_length: 15
j_call: TRBJ2-3
v_call: TRBV5-4
cdr3_aa: CASNPPGGSTDTQYF

cdr3_length: 14
j_call: TRBJ2-3
v_call: TRBV5-6
cdr3_aa: CASSQQGATDTQYF

cdr3_length: 15
j_call: TRBJ1-1
v_call: TRBV11-2
cdr3_aa: CASSPPAVMNTEAFF

cdr3_length: 13
j_call: TRBJ1-1
v_call: TRBV19
cdr3_aa: CATVGQGFAEAFF

cdr3_length: 15
j_call: TRBJ2-1
v_call: TRBV30
cdr3_aa: CAWFETSGSMDEQFF

cdr3_length: 12
j_call: TRBJ1-1
v_call: TRBV7-2
cdr3_aa: CASSPLGTEAFF

cdr3_length: 17
j_call: TRBJ1-5
v_call: TRBV5-6
cdr3_aa: CASSLGTGGGNNQPQHF

cdr3_length: 14
j_call: TRBJ1-2
v_call: TRBV2
cdr3_aa: CASSEDRTNYGYTF

cdr3_length: 13
j_call: TRBJ2-5
v_call: TRBV4-3
cdr3_aa: CASSQDLGGTQYF

cdr3_length: 14
j_call: TRBJ2-1
v_call: TRBV14
cdr3_aa: CASSFRGVDNEQFF